Below, one TCR beta chain is given with its context. Its antigen remains unknown. V gave up 4 bases and J gave up 1 base, with 13 bases separating them. The CDR3 covers 15 residues. CDR1 and CDR2 (germline): SNHLY, FYNNEI. The method was immunoSEQ multiplex PCR; TCRdb's version includes in-frame clones alone and lacks a portion of them. The data contain some 50,000 clones, less than 70% of them singletons. The data originate from a study of a mutant IDH1 vaccine in newly diagnosed glioma. Study-wide background: Males made up about 60% and females roughly 40% of treated patients, whose mean age was roughly 40 years. Earlier therapy was either radiotherapy, temozolomide, or both, and most got both. General study findings and limits: No link was apparently found between pseudoprogression and changes in top peripheral T cell clonotypes. It was about 94% of patients that developed vaccine-induced immune responses.

The time point denotes: week 47, end of study. All doses held 300 ug of mutant IDH1 20-mer peptide, with topical imiquimod. V usage is TRBV2 and J usage is TRBJ2-5; D is perhaps TRBD2 (6 bases). This TCR derives from a middle-aged man with glioma. Some clones in this sample may be carry-over from other donors' samples. Sequenced material: peripheral blood mononuclear cells (PBMCs), taken from a glioma patient whose treatment included an IDH1 peptide vaccine. CDR3 region: CASSVNSGFQETQYF. The CDR3 DNA is TGTGCCAGCAGTGTTAATAGCGGCTTCCAAGAGACCCAGTACTTC.